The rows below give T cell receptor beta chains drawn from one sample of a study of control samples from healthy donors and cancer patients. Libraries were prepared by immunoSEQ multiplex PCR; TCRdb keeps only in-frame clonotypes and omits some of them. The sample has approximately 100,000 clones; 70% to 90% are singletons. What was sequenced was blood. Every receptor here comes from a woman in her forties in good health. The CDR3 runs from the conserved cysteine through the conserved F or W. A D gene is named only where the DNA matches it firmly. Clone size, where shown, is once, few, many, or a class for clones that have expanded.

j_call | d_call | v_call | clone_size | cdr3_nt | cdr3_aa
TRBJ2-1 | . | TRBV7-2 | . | TGTGCCAGCAGCGTAAAACCGGGACATATTTACAATGAGCAGTTCTTC | CASSVKPGHIYNEQFF
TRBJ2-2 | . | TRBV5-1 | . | TGCGCCAGCAGCTTGGGTGTGGGCCCCGGGGAGCTGTTTTTT | CASSLGVGPGELFF
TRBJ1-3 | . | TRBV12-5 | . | TGTGCTAGTGGTTTGGTACTTCTGGGAGCTCCATCTGGAAACACCATATATTTT | CASGLVLLGAPSGNTIYF
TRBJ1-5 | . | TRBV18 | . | TGTGCCAGCTCTGACAGCCTCTATAGCAATCAGCCCCAGCATTTT | CASSDSLYSNQPQHF
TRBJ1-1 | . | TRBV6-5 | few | TGTGCCAGCAGTTTAAGGCTGGAGCCCACGAACACTGAAGCTTTCTTT | CASSLRLEPTNTEAFF
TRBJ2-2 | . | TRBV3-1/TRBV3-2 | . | TGTGCCAGCAGCCAAGAAGGGGTCGGAAACACCGGGGAGCTGTTTTTT | CASSQEGVGNTGELFF
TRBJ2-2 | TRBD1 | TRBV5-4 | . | TGTGCCAGCAGCCACATCACAGGGGGCAACGGGGAGCTGTTTTTT | CASSHITGGNGELFF
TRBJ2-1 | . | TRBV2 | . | TGTGCCAGCACCCCAGACTTCCGGAGTTGGAATGAGCAGTTCTTC | CASTPDFRSWNEQFF
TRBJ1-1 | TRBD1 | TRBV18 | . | TGTGCCAGCTCACCACCGACAGGGGGAGACACTGAAGCTTTCTTT | CASSPPTGGDTEAFF
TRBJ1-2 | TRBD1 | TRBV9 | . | TGTGCCAGCAGCGTAGGAGGGACAGCTATTTATGGCTACACCTTC | CASSVGGTAIYGYTF
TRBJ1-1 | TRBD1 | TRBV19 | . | TGTGCCAGTAGTACAAAATCAGGGGGCACTGAAGCTTTCTTT | CASSTKSGGTEAFF
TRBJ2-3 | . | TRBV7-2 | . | TGTGCCAGCAGCTACCAAACAGGGTCAGATACGCAGTATTTT | CASSYQTGSDTQYF
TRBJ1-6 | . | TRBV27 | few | TGTGCCAGCAGTTTCGTTGGGAGTCGGGATAATTCACCCCTCCACTTT | CASSFVGSRDNSPLHF
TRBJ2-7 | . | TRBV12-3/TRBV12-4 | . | TGTGCCAGCAGTCGGGGGCTTGAGCAGTACTTC | CASSRGLEQYF
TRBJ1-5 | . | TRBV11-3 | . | TGTGCCAGCAGCTTCGGCAGCCATCAGCCCCAGCATTTT | CASSFGSHQPQHF
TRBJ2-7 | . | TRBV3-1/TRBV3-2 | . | TGTGCCAGCAGGGCATGGTGGGGCCATAAGGAGCAGTACTTC | CASRAWWGHKEQYF